This TCR beta chain was sequenced for a study of cytomegalovirus exposure and HLA in healthy donors. Worth noting for this clone: A much larger clone is a single base away; this may be a read error.

The CDR3 extends over 15 amino acids. Germline CDR1 reads MNHEY; CDR2 reads SMNVEV (reference sequence). Trimming cost V 4 bases and J 6 bases; bases outside gene matches: 2. Separate from the roughly 670-subject first cohort, the 120-subject validation cohort was the one that the donors belonged to. Assay used: immunoSEQ multiplex PCR; TCRdb lists only in-frame clones, some missing. The top ten clones hold about 2% of a sample with some 210,000 clones, 80% to 90% of them seen once. The chain couples TRBV27 to TRBJ2-1, with 14 nucleotides matching TRBD2. This TCR was sampled from a woman between 18 and 29 years old in good health and CMV-seropositive. The sequenced material came from PBMCs. DNA of the CDR3: TGTGCCAGCAGTTCCGGGACTAGCGGGAGCAATGAGCAGTTCTTC. Its translation is CASSSGTSGSNEQFF.